This T cell receptor beta chain was identified in a study of spatial heterogeneity in lung cancer. Study-wide context: After resection, follow-up PBMC samples were sequenced when available, at a median of about 2 years later.

Per germline, CDR1 SGHRS and CDR2 YFSETQ. The length of the CDR3 is 14 residues. V was shortened by 0 bases and J by 3 bases, with 8 bases between the two germline ends. TCRdb passed the 5' RACE reads through MiXCR, listing each CDR3 protein once. This sample has about 36,000 distinct CDR3 sequences, with around 7.6% found just once. This clonotype was detected ten times or more. Time point noted: blood at routine non-recurrence follow-up after resection. The chain employs TRBV5-1 and TRBJ2-3; D unclear. The starting material was PBMCs, obtained at follow-up. The clonotype was recovered from a male donor with early-stage non-small cell lung cancer. CDR3: CASSLAGETDTQYF. The CDR3 nucleotides read TGCGCCAGCAGCTTGGCAGGCGAGACAGATACGCAGTATTTT.